The 13 T cell receptor beta chains below all came from one sample that was sequenced in a study of T cells expressing NK-cell markers. After re-calling the 5' RACE reads, TCRdb lists one entry per CDR3 protein, DNA absent. The data show some 140,000 distinct CDR3 sequences, and the top ten clones hold around 37%. Input material: blood T cells: a sorted CD56 or NKG2C T cell subset, CD4+ or CD8+ T cells, or bulk PBMC T cells (not recorded which). The receptors stem from a woman aged 50 to 65 in good health.

This sequence joins TRBV7-9 and TRBJ2-3; TCRdb gives TRBD1 as the D gene, but with no DNA this cannot be confirmed. CDR3 length: 14 amino acids. Germline V CDR1 and CDR2: SEHNR, FQNEAQ (reference sequence). Here the CDR3 reads CASSLSAVPDTQYF. Looking up the rest from reference TRBV7-9 and TRBJ2-3 gives the full variable domain: DTGVSQNPRHKITKRGQNVTFRCDPISEHNRLYWYRQTLGQGPEFLTYFQNEAQLEKSRLLSDRFSAERPKGSFSTLEIQRTEQGDSAMYLCASSLSAVPDTQYFGPGTRLTVL.

The chain has TRBV27 and TRBJ2-7; TCRdb calls TRBD2, which cannot be checked without DNA. The CDR3 has 14 amino acids. Looked up from germline, CDR1 is MNHEY and CDR2 is SMNVEV (reference sequence). CDR3 region: CASSHGLDSYEQYF.

The chain employs TRBV29-1 and TRBJ1-1. Per germline, CDR1 SQVTM and CDR2 ANQGSEA. The CDR3 has 12 amino acids. This CDR3 reads CSVEGMGTEAFF. Combining the CDR3 with reference TRBV29-1 and TRBJ1-1 gives the whole variable domain SAVISQKPSRDICQRGTSLTIQCQVDSQVTMMFWYRQQPGQSLTLIATANQGSEATYESGFVIDKFPISRPNLTFSTLTVSNMSPEDSSIYLCSVEGMGTEAFFGQGTRLTVV.

The V and J genes are TRBV20-1 and TRBJ2-7; TCRdb indicates TRBD1, and absent DNA this call remains unverified. The CDR3 totals 14 residues. The germline V gene encodes CDR1 DFQATT and CDR2 SNEGSKA (reference sequence). CDR3: CSAEGQDISYEQYF.

The rearrangement joins TRBV20-1 to TRBJ2-7; no DNA is available, so the TRBD1 call from TCRdb remains unchecked. The CDR3 length is 15 residues. CDR1 is DFQATT and CDR2 is SNEGSKA in the germline V gene (reference sequence). The CDR3 loop is CSARDLTGTDYEQYF.

CDR3 protein: CASSLLRDSGELFF. V gene TRBV27 combines with J gene TRBJ2-2; the TCRdb D gene call, TRBD1, has no DNA to confirm it. The CDR3 is made up of 14 amino acids. The V gene's germline CDR1 is MNHEY and CDR2 SMNVEV (reference sequence).

The CDR3 loop reads CSVEQASSYEQYF. The chain employs TRBV29-1 and TRBJ2-7. The CDR3 is 13 amino acids. Germline V gene data show CDR1 as SQVTM and CDR2 as ANQGSEA.

The V and J genes are TRBV4-1 and TRBJ2-1; lacking DNA, the TRBD2 call made by TCRdb goes unchecked. The length of the CDR3 is 16 residues. Germline values: CDR1 MGHRA, CDR2 YSYEKL. CDR3 sequence: CASSPSRTSREREQFF.

This CDR3 is CASDTSGDNEQFF. The chain uses TRBV2 and TRBJ2-1; without DNA, the TCRdb call of TRBD2 cannot be checked. This CDR3 spans 13 amino acids. Germline CDR1 reads SNHLY; CDR2 reads FYNNEI.

The chain employs TRBV12-3 or TRBV12-4 and TRBJ1-1. CDR3 length: 14 amino acids. CDR3 in amino acids: CASTSEDWDTEAFF.

The gene calls are TRBV29-1 and TRBJ2-1; TCRdb's D call, TRBD2, is unchecked because there is no DNA. The CDR3 spans 15 residues. The V gene's germline CDR1 is SQVTM and CDR2 ANQGSEA. CDR3 residues: CSVVPTSGSPNEQFF.

This rearrangement joins TRBV12-3 or TRBV12-4 to TRBJ1-4; the D call from TCRdb, TRBD1, cannot be confirmed without DNA. The CDR3 is made up of 15 amino acids. This CDR3 reads CASSPGAAIAEKLFF.

The chain uses TRBV27 and TRBJ1-4. The CDR3 covers 13 residues. Germline assignment: CDR1 MNHEY and CDR2 SMNVEV (reference sequence). The CDR3 region is CASGREEDEKLFF.